The next 19 T cell receptor beta chains were all read from a single sample in a study of cytomegalovirus exposure and HLA in healthy donors. Amplification used 60 Vbeta primers and 13 Jbeta primers. Data came from immunoSEQ multiplex PCR; TCRdb stores just in-frame clones and leaves some out. The table includes 95,000 to 110,000 clones, more than 65% detected once. Material: PBMCs. Receptors originate from a man aged 30 to 39 in good health and CMV-seronegative.

The rearrangement joins TRBV6-5 to TRBJ2-1; 7 bases line up with TRBD2. V lost 2 bases and J lost 3; bases outside the gene matches: 4. Germline CDR1 and CDR2: MNHEY and SVGAGI. The CDR3 is 15 residues long. The DNA of the CDR3 is TGTGCCAGCAGTTACCGCCTAGCGGTCTACAATGAGCAGTTCTTC. It yields the protein CASSYRLAVYNEQFF.

V and J are TRBV9 and TRBJ1-3, with D uncertain. The ends were cut back, 0 bases at V and 9 bases at J, with 13 bases in the middle. The CDR3 covers 14 residues. The germline V gene encodes CDR1 SGDLS and CDR2 YYNGEE. The CDR3, as DNA: TGTGCCAGCAGCGTAGGAGGCTCTGGCGGCACCATATATTTT. Its translation: CASSVGGSGGTIYF.

This rearrangement joins TRBV28 to TRBJ1-2; D perhaps matches TRBD1 (6 bases). The CDR3 has 13 residues. Germline V gene data show CDR1 as MDHEN and CDR2 as SYDVKM. V dropped 7 bases and J dropped 4 bases, with 13 bases sitting between them. The CDR3 region has the DNA TGTGCCAGCACCCCAGGGGCGCGCTATGGCTACACCTTC. Protein: CASTPGARYGYTF.

This chain connects TRBV9 to TRBJ2-1; D may be TRBD2 (6 bases). The V end was cut by 0 bases, the J end by 8 bases, with 12 bases between. CDR1 is SGDLS, CDR2 YYNGEE, per germline. The CDR3 covers 14 residues. The CDR3 loop reads CASSVATGVDEQFF. DNA of the CDR3: TGTGCCAGCAGCGTAGCGACGGGAGTGGATGAGCAGTTCTTC.

The chain is built from TRBV19 and TRBJ1-2; no definite D call. This CDR3 has 13 residues. The germline V gene encodes CDR1 LNHDA and CDR2 SQIVND (reference sequence). The ends were cut back, 6 bases at V and 8 bases at J, with 16 bases in the middle. Here the CDR3 reads CASSPFGGDGYTF. In DNA form, the CDR3 reads TGTGCCAGTAGCCCCTTCGGAGGAGACGGCTACACCTTC. Looking up the rest from reference TRBV19 and TRBJ1-2 gives the full variable domain: DGGITQSPKYLFRKEGQNVTLSCEQNLNHDAMYWYRQDPGQGLRLIYYSQIVNDFQKGDIAEGYSVSREKKESFPLTVTSAQKNPTAFYLCASSPFGGDGYTFGSGTRLTVV.

CDR3 in DNA: TGTGCCAGCAGGTCCGACACGGAAAGGATACATTTT. Its translation is CASRSDTERIHF. The chain links TRBV6-5 to TRBJ1-5; D is unresolved. Germline V gene data show CDR1 as MNHEY and CDR2 as SVGAGI. The germline V and J ends were trimmed by 6 bases and 16 bases, with 19 bases remaining between them. The CDR3 consists of 12 residues.

The genes are TRBV9 and TRBJ1-2, with unresolved D. The germline V gene has CDR1 SGDLS and CDR2 YYNGEE. V was pared by 3 bases and J by 5 bases, with 8 bases between. This CDR3 comprises 12 residues. The CDR3 loop reads CASSARDYGYTF. The CDR3 nucleotides read TGTGCCAGCAGCGCACGGGATTATGGCTACACCTTC.

This clone was picked up a small number of times. V usage is TRBV11-2 and J usage is TRBJ1-5; D ambiguous. Germline V lookup: CDR1 SGHAT, CDR2 FQNNGV. Trimming removed 3 bases from V and 3 bases from J, with 6 bases in between. This CDR3 spans 13 amino acids. As DNA, the CDR3 is TGTGCCAGCAGCTTCACAGACAATCAGCCCCAGCATTTT. It encodes CASSFTDNQPQHF.

This clone was counted between two and nine times. The rearrangement links TRBV7-2 to TRBJ1-2; D gene ambiguous. Germline V lookup: CDR1 SGHTA, CDR2 FQGNSA. V was shortened by 2 bases and J by 1 base, with 14 bases between the two germline ends. The CDR3 loop spans 16 amino acids. The CDR3 DNA reads as TGTGCCAGCAGCTTAAATATTCGGGTCGTTAACTATGGCTACACCTTC. Protein sequence: CASSLNIRVVNYGYTF.

The chain recombines TRBV5-1 with TRBJ2-1, with 9 bases lining up with TRBD2. This CDR3 is 14 amino acids long. CDR1 and CDR2 from the germline V gene are SGHRS and YFSETQ. Trimming removed 4 bases from V and 5 bases from J; junction bases left unmatched: 4. CDR3 in amino acids: CASSGGGGNNEQFF. CDR3 nucleotides: TGCGCCAGCAGCGGCGGGGGGGGCAACAATGAGCAGTTCTTC.

This clone was detected once. The sample has other DNA sequences that encode this CDR3 too. V gene TRBV5-1 combines with J gene TRBJ1-1; D not resolved. With 1 base removed from V and 2 bases from J, the gap between germline ends came to 9 bases. Germline loops: CDR1 SGHRS, CDR2 YFSETQ. This CDR3 has 14 amino acids. The CDR3 DNA reads as TGCGCCAGCAGCTTGACGGCAGGAAACACTGAAGCTTTCTTT. Amino acid sequence: CASSLTAGNTEAFF.

The rearrangement links TRBV4-1 to TRBJ2-7, with 7 bases identical to TRBD1. Germline V gives CDR1 MGHRA, CDR2 YSYEKL. Trimming at V came to 4 bases and at J to 5 bases, leaving 14 bases not matched to a gene. This CDR3 region has 16 residues. The CDR3 reads CASSPSGTDRVNEQYF. The CDR3 coding sequence is TGCGCCAGCAGCCCTAGTGGTACAGACAGGGTAAACGAGCAGTACTTC.

The chain joins TRBV6-5 to TRBJ2-3, with D perhaps matching TRBD2 (6 bases). The length of the CDR3 is 15 residues. Germline lookup yields CDR1 MNHEY and CDR2 SVGAGI. The V gene lost 0 bases and the J gene lost 2 bases, with 9 bases spanning the gap. The CDR3: CASSYSGTFTDTQYF. The DNA for the CDR3 is TGTGCCAGCAGTTACTCGGGGACTTTCACAGATACGCAGTATTTT.

This clone was counted between two and nine times. This rearrangement joins TRBV14 to TRBJ2-1; D might be TRBD2 (5 bases). Germline values: CDR1 SGHDN, CDR2 FVKESK. The CDR3 has 14 amino acids. V lost 4 bases and J 10 bases, leaving 17 bases between the germline ends. CDR3 protein: CASSPIDSVREQFF. In DNA, the CDR3 is TGTGCCAGCAGCCCCATAGATAGCGTCCGCGAGCAGTTCTTC.

The chain has TRBV7-9 and TRBJ2-7, with TRBD2 identical over 14 bases. Trimming took 5 bases from V and 4 from J; bases not matched to a gene: 16. Per the germline V gene, CDR1 is SEHNR and CDR2 is FQNEAQ (reference sequence). CDR3 length: 19 residues. The CDR3 bases are TGTGCCAGCAGCCCCCCCGCGGGACTAGCGGGAGCCTGGGGGTACGAGCAGTACTTC. Encoded protein: CASSPPAGLAGAWGYEQYF. Combining the CDR3 with reference TRBV7-9 and TRBJ2-7 gives the whole variable domain DTGVSQNPRHKITKRGQNVTFRCDPISEHNRLYWYRQTLGQGPEFLTYFQNEAQLEKSRLLSDRFSAERPKGSFSTLEIQRTEQGDSAMYLCASSPPAGLAGAWGYEQYFGPGTRLTVT.

The chain has TRBV7-9 and TRBJ1-1, with D possibly matching TRBD1 (6 bases). The germline CDR1 and CDR2 sequences are SEHNR and FQNEAQ (reference sequence). CDR3 length equals 16 residues. The ends were cut back, 7 bases at V and 6 bases at J, with 24 bases in the middle. This CDR3 is CASTPRVFGGQAEAFF. Written as DNA, the CDR3 is TGTGCCAGCACCCCCCGGGTGTTCGGGGGGCAAGCTGAAGCTTTCTTT.

The V call is TRBV9, the J call TRBJ2-1; D remains ambiguous. Trimming pared 3 bases from V and 5 bases from J, leaving 12 bases between. Per germline, CDR1 SGDLS and CDR2 YYNGEE. The CDR3 extends over 14 amino acids. The CDR3 bases are TGTGCCAGCAGCGGTATAGTGCGTCACAATGAGCAGTTCTTC. Translating gives CASSGIVRHNEQFF.

The chain uses TRBV30 and TRBJ2-5, with 8 nucleotides matching TRBD1. The length of the CDR3 is 16 residues. Germline CDR1 and CDR2: GTSNPN and SVGIG (reference sequence). The ends lost 3 bases at V and 3 bases at J; junction bases unmatched: 12. CDR3 in DNA: TGTGCCTGGAGGGCGTACGCAGGGGGCCCAAAAGAGACCCAGTACTTC. Translated: CAWRAYAGGPKETQYF. The whole variable domain, remainder taken from reference TRBV30 and TRBJ2-5, is SQTIHQWPATLVQPVGSPLSLECTVEGTSNPNLYWYRQAAGRGLQLLFYSVGIGQISSEVPQNLSASRPQDRQFILSSKKLLLSDSGFYLCAWRAYAGGPKETQYFGPGTRLLVL.

The V call is TRBV5-1, the J call TRBJ1-3; TRBD1 matches 7 bases. In germline, CDR1 is SGHRS, CDR2 YFSETQ. The CDR3 spans 15 residues. Losses at the gene ends were 2 bases for V and 2 bases for J; bases not matched to a gene: 4. DNA for the CDR3: TGCGCCAGCAGCTTCGACAGGGTGGCTGGAAACACCATATATTTT. Translation gives CASSFDRVAGNTIYF.